This T cell receptor (beta chain) was identified in a study of breast tumors, draining lymph nodes, adjacent tissues. The CDR3 consists of 17 residues. The germline CDR1 and CDR2 sequences are MNHNS and SASEGT. V shed 2 bases and J 5 bases; nucleotides not matched to a gene: 11. This clonotype is labeled medium-sized (0.01 to 0.1%). Its antigen remains unknown. General study results and limits: Findings are consistent with lymph node origin and intratumoral expansion of most tumor T cells. Compared with lymph nodes, tumors were less diverse; compared with nontumor tissue, more. The lymph node origin of tumor T cells was framed as consistent with a hypothesis, not demonstrated. Compared with basal-like, luminal-like tumors shared significantly more repertoire with nontumor tissue.

TCRdb passed the multiplex PCR reads through MiXCR, listing each CDR3 protein once. The sample comprises roughly 14,000 distinct CDR3 sequences, around 50% of which are singletons, and roughly 28% rests with the top ten. This rearrangement joins TRBV6-1 to TRBJ2-7, with 11 bases fitting TRBD2. The sequencing input was tumor-adjacent breast tissue. The receptor's source is a female donor with breast cancer. Some clones in this sample may be carry-over from other donors' samples. CDR3 protein: CASSEFSGTSGRDEQYF. Written as DNA, the CDR3 is TGTGCCAGCAGTGAATTCTCCGGGACTAGCGGTAGGGACGAGCAGTACTTC.